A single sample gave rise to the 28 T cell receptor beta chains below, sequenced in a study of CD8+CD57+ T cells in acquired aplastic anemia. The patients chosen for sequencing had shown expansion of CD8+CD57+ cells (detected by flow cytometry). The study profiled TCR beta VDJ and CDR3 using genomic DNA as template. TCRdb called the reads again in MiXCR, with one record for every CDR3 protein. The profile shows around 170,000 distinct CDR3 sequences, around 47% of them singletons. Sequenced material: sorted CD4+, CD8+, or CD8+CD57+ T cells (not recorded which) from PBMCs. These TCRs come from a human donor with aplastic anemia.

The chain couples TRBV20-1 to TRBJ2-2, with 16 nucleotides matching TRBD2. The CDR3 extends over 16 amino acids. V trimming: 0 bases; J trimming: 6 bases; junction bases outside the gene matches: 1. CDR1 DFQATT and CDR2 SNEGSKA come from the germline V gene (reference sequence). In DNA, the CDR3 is TGCAGTGCTAGAGATGGGACTAGCGGGGGGGCCGGGGAGCTGTTTTTT. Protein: CSARDGTSGGAGELFF.

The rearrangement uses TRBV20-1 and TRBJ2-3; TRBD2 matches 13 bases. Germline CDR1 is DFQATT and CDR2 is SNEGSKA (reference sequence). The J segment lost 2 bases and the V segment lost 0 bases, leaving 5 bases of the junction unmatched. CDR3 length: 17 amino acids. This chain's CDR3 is CSARDHGLAGATDTQYF. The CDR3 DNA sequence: TGCAGTGCTAGAGATCACGGACTAGCGGGAGCCACAGATACGCAGTATTTT.

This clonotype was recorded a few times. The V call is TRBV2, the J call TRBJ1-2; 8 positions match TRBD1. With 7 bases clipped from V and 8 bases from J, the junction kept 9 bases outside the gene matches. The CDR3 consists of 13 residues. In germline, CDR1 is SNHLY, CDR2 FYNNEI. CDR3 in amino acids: CASNGQGLSGYTF. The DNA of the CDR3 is TGTGCCAGCAACGGACAGGGTTTGAGCGGCTACACCTTC. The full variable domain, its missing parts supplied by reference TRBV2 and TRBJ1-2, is EPEVTQTPSHQVTQMGQEVILRCVPISNHLYFYWYRQILGQKVEFLVSFYNNEISEKSEIFDDQFSVERPDGSNFTLKIRSTKLEDSAMYFCASNGQGLSGYTFGSGTRLTVV.

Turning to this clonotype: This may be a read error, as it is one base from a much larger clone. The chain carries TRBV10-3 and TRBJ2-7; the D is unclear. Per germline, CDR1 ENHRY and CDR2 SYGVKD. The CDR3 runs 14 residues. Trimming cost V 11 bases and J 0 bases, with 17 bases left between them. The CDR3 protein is CAGSSVGRSYEQYF. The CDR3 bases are TGTGCCGGCAGTTCCGTCGGCCGCTCCTACGAGCAGTACTTC.

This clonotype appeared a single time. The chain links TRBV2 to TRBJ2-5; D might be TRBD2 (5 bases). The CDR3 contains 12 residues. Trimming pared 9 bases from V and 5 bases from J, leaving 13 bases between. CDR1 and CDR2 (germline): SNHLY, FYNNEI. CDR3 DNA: TGTGCCAGTAGAGGGTGGCGGGAGACCCAGTACTTC. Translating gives CASRGWRETQYF.

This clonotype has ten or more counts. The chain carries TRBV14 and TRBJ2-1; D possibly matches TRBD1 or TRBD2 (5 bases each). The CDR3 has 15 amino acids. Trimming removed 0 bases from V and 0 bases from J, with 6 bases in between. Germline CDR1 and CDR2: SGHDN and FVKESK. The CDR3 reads CASSQEGTSYNEQFF. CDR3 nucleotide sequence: TGTGCCAGCAGCCAAGAGGGGACCTCCTACAATGAGCAGTTCTTC. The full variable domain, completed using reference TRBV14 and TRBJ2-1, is EAGVTQFPSHSVIEKGQTVTLRCDPISGHDNLYWYRRVMGKEIKFLLHFVKESKQDESGMPNNRFLAERTGGTYSTLKVQPAELEDSGVYFCASSQEGTSYNEQFFGPGTRLTVL.

The CDR3 bases are TGCAGTGCTAGCCACCCCTGGGACTATGGCTACACCTTC. Encoded protein: CSASHPWDYGYTF. The gene calls are TRBV20-1 and TRBJ1-2; D call uncertain. The CDR3 runs 13 residues. Germline CDR1 DFQATT, CDR2 SNEGSKA (reference sequence). V was trimmed by 3 bases and J by 3 bases, leaving 11 bases between them.

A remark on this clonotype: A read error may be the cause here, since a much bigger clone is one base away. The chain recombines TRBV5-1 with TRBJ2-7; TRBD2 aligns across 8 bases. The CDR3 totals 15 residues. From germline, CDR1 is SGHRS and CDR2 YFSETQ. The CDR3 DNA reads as TGCGCCAACAGCTTGGAAGGACTAGCAGGGTACGAGCAGTACTTC. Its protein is CANSLEGLAGYEQYF.

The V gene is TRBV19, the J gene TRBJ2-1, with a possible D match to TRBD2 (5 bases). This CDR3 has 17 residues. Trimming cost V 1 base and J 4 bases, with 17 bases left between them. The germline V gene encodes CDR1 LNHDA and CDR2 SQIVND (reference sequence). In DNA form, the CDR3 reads TGTGCCAGTAGTATAGTTGGGTTCCCTCGGGATTACAATGAGCAGTTCTTC. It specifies CASSIVGFPRDYNEQFF.

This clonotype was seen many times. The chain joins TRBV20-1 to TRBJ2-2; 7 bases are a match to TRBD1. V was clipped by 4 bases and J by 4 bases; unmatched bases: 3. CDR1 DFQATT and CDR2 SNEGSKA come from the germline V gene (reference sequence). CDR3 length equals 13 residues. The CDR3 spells CSAINRGTGELFF. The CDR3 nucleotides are TGCAGTGCTATAAACAGGGGCACCGGGGAGCTGTTTTTT.

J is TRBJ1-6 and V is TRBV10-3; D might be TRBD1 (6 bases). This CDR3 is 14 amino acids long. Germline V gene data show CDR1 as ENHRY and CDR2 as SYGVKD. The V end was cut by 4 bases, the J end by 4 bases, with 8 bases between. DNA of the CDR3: TGTGCCATCAGTGGTGACAGGTATAATTCACCCCTCCACTTT. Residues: CAISGDRYNSPLHF.

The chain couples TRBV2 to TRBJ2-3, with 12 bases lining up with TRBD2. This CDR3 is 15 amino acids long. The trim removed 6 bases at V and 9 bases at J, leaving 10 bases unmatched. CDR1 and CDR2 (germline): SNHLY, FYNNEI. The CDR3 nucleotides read TGTGCCAGCAGGGCTAGCGGGAGGGCCTTCGGGACGCAGTATTTT. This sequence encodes CASRASGRAFGTQYF.

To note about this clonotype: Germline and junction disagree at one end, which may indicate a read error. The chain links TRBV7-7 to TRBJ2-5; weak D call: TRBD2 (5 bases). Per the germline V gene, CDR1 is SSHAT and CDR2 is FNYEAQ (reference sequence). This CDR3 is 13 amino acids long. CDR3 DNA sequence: TGTGCTAGCAGCTCAGTGGGGAACGGGGCCCAGTACTTC. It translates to CASSSVGNGAQYF.

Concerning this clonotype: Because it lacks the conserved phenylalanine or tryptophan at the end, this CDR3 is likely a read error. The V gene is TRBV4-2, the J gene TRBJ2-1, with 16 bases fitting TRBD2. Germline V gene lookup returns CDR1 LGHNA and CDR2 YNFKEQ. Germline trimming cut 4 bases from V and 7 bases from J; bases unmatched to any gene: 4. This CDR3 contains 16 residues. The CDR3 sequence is CASSPWGLAGGNEQFS. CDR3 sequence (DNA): TGTGCCAGCAGCCCCTGGGGACTAGCGGGAGGGAATGAGCAGTTCTCC.

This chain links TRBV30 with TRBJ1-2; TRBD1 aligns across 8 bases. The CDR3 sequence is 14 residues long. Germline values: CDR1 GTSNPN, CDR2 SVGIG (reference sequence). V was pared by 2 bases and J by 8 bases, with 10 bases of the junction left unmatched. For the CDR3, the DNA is TGTGCCTGGAGTAATGAGCGGACAGGGAAGGGCTACACCTTC. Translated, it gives CAWSNERTGKGYTF.

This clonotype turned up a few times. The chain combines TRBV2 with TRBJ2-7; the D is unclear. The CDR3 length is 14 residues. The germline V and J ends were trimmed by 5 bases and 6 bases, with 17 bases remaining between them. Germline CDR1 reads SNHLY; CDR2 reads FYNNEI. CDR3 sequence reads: CASSLRPPASEQYF. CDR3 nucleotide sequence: TGTGCCAGCAGTTTAAGACCGCCGGCTAGCGAGCAGTACTTC.

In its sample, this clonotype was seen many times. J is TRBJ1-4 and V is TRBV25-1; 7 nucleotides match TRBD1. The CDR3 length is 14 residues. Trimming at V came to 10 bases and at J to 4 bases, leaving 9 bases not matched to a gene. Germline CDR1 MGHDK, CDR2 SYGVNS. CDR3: CATEGQTFNEKLFF. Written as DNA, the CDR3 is TGTGCCACTGAGGGACAGACCTTTAATGAAAAACTGTTTTTT.

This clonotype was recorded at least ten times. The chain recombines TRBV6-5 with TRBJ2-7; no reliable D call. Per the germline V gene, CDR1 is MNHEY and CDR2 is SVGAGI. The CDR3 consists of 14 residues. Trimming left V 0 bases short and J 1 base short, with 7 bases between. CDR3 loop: CASSYSAISYEQYF. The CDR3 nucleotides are TGTGCCAGCAGTTACTCGGCCATTTCCTACGAGCAGTACTTC.

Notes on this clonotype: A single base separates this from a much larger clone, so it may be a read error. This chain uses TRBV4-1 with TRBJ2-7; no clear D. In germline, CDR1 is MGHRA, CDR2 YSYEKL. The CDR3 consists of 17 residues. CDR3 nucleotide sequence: TGCGGCAGCAGCCCGCATGCTAGTTCCCCCTTAATATACGAGCAGTACTTC. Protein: CGSSPHASSPLIYEQYF.

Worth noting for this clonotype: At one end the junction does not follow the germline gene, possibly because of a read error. The CDR3 loop reads CAIRDGTGQGTYEQYF. CDR3 DNA: TGCGCCATCAGGGATGGGACAGGACAAGGAACCTACGAGCAGTACTTC. The genes are TRBV10-3 and TRBJ2-7; 8 positions agree with TRBD1. CDR3 length: 16 amino acids. Germline CDR1 reads ENHRY; CDR2 reads SYGVKD.

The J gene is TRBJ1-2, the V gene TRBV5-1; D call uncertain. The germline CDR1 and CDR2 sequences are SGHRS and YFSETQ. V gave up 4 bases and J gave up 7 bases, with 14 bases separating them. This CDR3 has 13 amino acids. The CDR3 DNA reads TGCGCCAGCAGCCTGACCGGGGAGCTTGGCTACACCTTC. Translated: CASSLTGELGYTF.

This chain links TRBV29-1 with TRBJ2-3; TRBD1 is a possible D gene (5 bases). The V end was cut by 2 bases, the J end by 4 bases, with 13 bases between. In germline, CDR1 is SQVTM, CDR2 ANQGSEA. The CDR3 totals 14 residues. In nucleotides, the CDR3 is TGCAGCGTTGAACAGGGAAAGCTACCAGATACGCAGTATTTT. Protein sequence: CSVEQGKLPDTQYF.

CDR3 DNA: TGTGCCAGCAGGAAGAGGGGCACTGAAGCTTTCTTT. It codes for CASRKRGTEAFF. The gene calls are TRBV2 and TRBJ1-1, with a tentative D call TRBD1 (5 bases). Trimming left V 6 bases short and J 4 bases short, with 9 bases between. Looked up from germline, CDR1 is SNHLY and CDR2 is FYNNEI. There are 12 residues in the CDR3.

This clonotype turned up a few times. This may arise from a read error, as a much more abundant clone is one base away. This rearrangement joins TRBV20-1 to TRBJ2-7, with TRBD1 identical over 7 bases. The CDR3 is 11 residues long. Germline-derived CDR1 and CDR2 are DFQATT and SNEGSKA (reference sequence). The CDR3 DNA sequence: TGCAGTGCCACGACAGGGCGCGAGCGGTACTTC. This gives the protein CSATTGRERYF.

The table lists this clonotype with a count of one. CDR3 sequence: CASSIVENYGYTF. In DNA, the CDR3 is TGTGCCAGTAGTATAGTAGAGAACTATGGCTACACCTTC. The chain links TRBV19 to TRBJ1-2; no clear D. CDR1 is LNHDA, CDR2 SQIVND, per germline (reference sequence). Trimming took 1 base from V and 2 from J, leaving 5 bases between them. The CDR3 length is 13 residues.

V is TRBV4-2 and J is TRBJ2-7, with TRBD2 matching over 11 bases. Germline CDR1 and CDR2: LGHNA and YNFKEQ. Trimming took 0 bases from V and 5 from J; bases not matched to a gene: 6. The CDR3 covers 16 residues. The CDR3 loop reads CASSQDLTSGRDEQYF. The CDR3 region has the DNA TGTGCCAGCAGCCAAGATCTCACTAGCGGGAGAGACGAGCAGTACTTC.

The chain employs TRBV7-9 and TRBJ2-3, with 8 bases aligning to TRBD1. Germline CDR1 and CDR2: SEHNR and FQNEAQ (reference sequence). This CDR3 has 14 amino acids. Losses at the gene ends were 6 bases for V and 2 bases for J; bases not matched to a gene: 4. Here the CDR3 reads CASRGTGLTDTQYF. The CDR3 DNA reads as TGTGCCAGCAGGGGGACAGGCCTCACAGATACGCAGTATTTT.

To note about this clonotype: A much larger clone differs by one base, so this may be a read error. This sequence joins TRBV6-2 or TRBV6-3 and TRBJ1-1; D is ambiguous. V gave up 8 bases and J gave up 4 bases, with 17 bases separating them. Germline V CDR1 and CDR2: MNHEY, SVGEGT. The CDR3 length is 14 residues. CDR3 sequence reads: CASLYEAASTEAFF. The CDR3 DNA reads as TGTGCCAGCCTTTACGAGGCGGCCAGCACTGAAGCTTTCTTT.